This T cell receptor beta chain was sequenced in a study of cytomegalovirus exposure and HLA in healthy donors. Looked up from germline, CDR1 is SGHVS and CDR2 is FNYEAQ. CDR3 length: 13 amino acids. Between the trimmed V and J ends, which lost 4 bases and 2 bases, there was a span of 8 bases. The protocol was immunoSEQ multiplex PCR, while the TCRdb copy is restricted to in-frame clones and leaves out a portion. The sample consists of fewer than 200,000 clones, 91% of them appearing once. It was the approximately 130-subject validation cohort, separate from the 666-subject first cohort, to which the donors belonged.

The TCR was taken from a young woman in good health and CMV-seropositive. Sequenced: PBMCs. The chain recombines TRBV7-6 with TRBJ2-5; a weak D match, TRBD2 (5 bases). CDR3 residues: CASSSGSQETQYF. CDR3 bases: TGTGCCAGCAGCTCGGGATCGCAAGAGACCCAGTACTTC.